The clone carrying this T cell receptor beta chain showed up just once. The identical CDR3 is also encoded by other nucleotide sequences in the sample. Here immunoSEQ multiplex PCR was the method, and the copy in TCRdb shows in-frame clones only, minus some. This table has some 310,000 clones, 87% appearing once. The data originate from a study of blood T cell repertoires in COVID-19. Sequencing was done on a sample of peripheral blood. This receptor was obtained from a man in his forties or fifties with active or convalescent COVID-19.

CDR3 residues: CASSSGTASSYEQYF. The DNA of the CDR3 is TGTGCCAGCAGTTCAGGGACAGCTTCTTCCTACGAGCAGTACTTC. The V call is TRBV28, the J call TRBJ2-7; 7 nucleotides align to TRBD1. The CDR3 is 15 amino acids. Germline V gene lookup returns CDR1 MDHEN and CDR2 SYDVKM. V trimming: 4 bases; J trimming: 1 base; junction bases outside the gene matches: 7.